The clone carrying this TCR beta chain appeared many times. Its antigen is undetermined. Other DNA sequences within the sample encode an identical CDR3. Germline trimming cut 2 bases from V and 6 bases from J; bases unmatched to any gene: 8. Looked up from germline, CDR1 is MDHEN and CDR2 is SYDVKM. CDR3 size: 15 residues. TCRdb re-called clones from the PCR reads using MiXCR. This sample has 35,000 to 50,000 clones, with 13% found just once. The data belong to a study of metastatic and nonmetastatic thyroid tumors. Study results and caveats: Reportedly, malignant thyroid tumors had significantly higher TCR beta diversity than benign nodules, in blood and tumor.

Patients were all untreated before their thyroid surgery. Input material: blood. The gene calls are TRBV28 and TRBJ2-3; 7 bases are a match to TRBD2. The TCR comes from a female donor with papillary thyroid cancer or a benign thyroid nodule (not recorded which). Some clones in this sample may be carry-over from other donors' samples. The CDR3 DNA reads TGTGCCAGCAGTTTAGGCGGGGCCGGGGGGGATACGCAGTATTTT. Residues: CASSLGGAGGDTQYF.